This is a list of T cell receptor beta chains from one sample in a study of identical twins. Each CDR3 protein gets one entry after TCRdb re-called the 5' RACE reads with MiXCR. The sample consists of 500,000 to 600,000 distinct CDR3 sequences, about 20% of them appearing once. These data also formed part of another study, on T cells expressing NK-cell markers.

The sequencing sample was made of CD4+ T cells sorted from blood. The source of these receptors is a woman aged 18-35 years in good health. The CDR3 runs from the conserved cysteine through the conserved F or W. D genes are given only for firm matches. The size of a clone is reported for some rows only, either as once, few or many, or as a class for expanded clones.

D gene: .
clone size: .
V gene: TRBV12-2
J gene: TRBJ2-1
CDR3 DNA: TGTGCAAGTCCCCTTTTGGGGACAAGCTCCTACAATGAGCAGTTCTTC
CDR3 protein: CASPLLGTSSYNEQFF

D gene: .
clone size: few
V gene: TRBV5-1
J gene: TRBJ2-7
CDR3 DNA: TGCGCCAGCAGCGAGAATGTAGCGCGCGAGCAGTACTTC
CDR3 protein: CASSENVAREQYF

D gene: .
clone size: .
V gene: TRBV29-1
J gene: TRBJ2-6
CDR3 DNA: TGCAGCGGGCGGGTTGCAGGGAGCTCTGGGGCCAACGTCCTGACTTTC
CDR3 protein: CSGRVAGSSGANVLTF

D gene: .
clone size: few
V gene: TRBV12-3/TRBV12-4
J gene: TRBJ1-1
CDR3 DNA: TGTGCCAGCAGTATGAACAGGGATTTGGGCACTGAAGCTTTCTTT
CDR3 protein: CASSMNRDLGTEAFF

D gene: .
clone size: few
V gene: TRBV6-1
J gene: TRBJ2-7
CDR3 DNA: TGTGCCGTCAGAGGACAGTTATCCTACGAGCAGTACTTC
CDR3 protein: CAVRGQLSYEQYF

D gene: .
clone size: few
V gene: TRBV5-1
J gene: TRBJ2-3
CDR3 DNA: TGCGCCAGCAGAGTCACAGATACGCAGTATTTT
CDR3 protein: CASRVTDTQYF

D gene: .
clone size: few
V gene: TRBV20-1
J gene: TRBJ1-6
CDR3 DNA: TGCAGTGCTGGAAGGGGTTCACCCCTCCACTTT
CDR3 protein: CSAGRGSPLHF

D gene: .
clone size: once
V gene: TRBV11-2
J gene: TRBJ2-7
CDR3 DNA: TGTGCCAGCAGCGCCTCCCGGGACACCACGCCCTACGAGCAGTACTTC
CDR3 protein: CASSASRDTTPYEQYF

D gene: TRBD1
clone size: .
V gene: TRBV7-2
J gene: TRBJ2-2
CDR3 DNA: TGTGCCAGCAGCTATGCCGGGACAGGGGCCACCGGGGAGCTGTTTTTT
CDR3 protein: CASSYAGTGATGELFF

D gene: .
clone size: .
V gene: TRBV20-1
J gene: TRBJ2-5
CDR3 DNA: TGCAGTGCTCCCCCAAGGGGGAGCGATGGGAAGACCCAGTACTTC
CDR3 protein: CSAPPRGSDGKTQYF

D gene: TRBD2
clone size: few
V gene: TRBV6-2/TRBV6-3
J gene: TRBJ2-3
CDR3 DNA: TGTGCCAGCCGCCCAAGGGCGGGAGGCACAGATACGCAGTATTTT
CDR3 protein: CASRPRAGGTDTQYF

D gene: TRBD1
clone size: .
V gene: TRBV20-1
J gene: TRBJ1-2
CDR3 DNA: TGCAGTGCTAGATTCTACAGGGGGATCAACTATGGCTACACCTTC
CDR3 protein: CSARFYRGINYGYTF

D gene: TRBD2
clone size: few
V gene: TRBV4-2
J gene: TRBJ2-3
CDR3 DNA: TGTGCCAGCAGCAGACTAGCGGGGGGGAGCACAGATACGCAGTATTTT
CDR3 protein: CASSRLAGGSTDTQYF

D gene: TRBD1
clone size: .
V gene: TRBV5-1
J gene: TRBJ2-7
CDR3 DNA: TGCGCCAGCAGCGCGGAAGACAGGGGCGCGCAGTACTTC
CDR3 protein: CASSAEDRGAQYF

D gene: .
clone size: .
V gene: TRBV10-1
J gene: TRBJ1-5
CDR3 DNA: TGCGCCAGCAGGCGATCCGGGGAGATTAATCAGCCCCAGCATTTT
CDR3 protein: CASRRSGEINQPQHF

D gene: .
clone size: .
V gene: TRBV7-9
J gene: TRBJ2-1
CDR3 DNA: TGTGCCAGCAGCTTCAGCGCCAATGAGCAGTTCTTC
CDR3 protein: CASSFSANEQFF

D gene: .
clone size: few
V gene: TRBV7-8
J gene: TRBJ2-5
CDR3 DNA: TGTGCCAGCAGCTTATTTCGGGTAGAGACCCAGTACTTC
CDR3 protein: CASSLFRVETQYF

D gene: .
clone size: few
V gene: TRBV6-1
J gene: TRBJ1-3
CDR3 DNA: TGTGCCAGCGTGAGCGGCAGCTCTGGAAACACCATATATTTT
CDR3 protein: CASVSGSSGNTIYF

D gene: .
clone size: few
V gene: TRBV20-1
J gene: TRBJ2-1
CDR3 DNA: TGCAGTGCTAGCGGGAGGTCGCCCACAGGGGGGCAGTTCTTC
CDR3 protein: CSASGRSPTGGQFF

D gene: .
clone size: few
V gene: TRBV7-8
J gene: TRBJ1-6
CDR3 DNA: TGTGCCAGCAGCCCCCGTGTCCCGGGGAATTCACCCCTCCACTTT
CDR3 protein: CASSPRVPGNSPLHF

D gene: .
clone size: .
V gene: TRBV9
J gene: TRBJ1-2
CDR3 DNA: TGTGCCAGCAGCGTAGCCGGGGGCTATGGCTACACCTTC
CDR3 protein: CASSVAGGYGYTF

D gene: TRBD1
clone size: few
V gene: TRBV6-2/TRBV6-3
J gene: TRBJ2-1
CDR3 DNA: TGTGCCAGCAGTTCAGGGGGCGGAACCTACAATGAGCAGTTCTTC
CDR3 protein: CASSSGGGTYNEQFF

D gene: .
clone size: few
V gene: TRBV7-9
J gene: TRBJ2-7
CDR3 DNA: TGTGCCAGCAGCTCTAGAAGGGACTTCTACGAGCAGTACTTC
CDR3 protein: CASSSRRDFYEQYF

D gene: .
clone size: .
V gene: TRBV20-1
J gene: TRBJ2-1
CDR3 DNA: TGCAGCCCGGATCGGGGGGCCACACTCACCGAGCAGTTCTTC
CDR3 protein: CSPDRGATLTEQFF

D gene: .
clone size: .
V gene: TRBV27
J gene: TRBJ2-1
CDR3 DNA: TGTGCCAGCAGTCCTTGGGCAGGGCGCGGCTCCTACAATGAGCAGTTCTTC
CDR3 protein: CASSPWAGRGSYNEQFF

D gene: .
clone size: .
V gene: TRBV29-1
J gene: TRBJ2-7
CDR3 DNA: TGCAGCGTTCGGACTCTTTTTGCCGGATCCTACGAGCAGTACTTC
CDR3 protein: CSVRTLFAGSYEQYF

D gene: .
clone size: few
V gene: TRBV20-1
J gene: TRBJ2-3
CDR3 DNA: TGCAGTGCTAGAGGCTATACAATTTCAGATACGCAGTATTTT
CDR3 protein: CSARGYTISDTQYF

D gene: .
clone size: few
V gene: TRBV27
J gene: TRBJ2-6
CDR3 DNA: TGTGCCAGCAGTTTGAAACGGACAGTCCACTCTGGGGCCAACGTCCTGACTTTC
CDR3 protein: CASSLKRTVHSGANVLTF

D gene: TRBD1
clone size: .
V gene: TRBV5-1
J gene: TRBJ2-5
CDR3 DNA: TGCGCCAGCAGCTTGAGGGGACAGCAAGAGACCCAGTACTTC
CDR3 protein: CASSLRGQQETQYF

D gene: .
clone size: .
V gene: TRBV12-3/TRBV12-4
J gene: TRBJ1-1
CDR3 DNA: TGTGCCAGCAGTTTGGTTGGGGGGCCTTTCTTT
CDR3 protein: CASSLVGGPFF

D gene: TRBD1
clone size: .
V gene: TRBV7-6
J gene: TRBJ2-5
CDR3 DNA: TGTGCCAGCAGCCCAGACAGGGGGCGAAAGACCCAGTACTTC
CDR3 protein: CASSPDRGRKTQYF

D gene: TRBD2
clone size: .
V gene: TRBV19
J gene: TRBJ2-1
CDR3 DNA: TGTGCCAGTTCCCGCCTTAGCGGGGGGGACAATGAGCAGTTCTTC
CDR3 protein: CASSRLSGGDNEQFF

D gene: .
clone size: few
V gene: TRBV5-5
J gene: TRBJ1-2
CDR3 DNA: TGTGCCAGCAGCTCGTCCTCAGGGAAGGCCCGTGGCTATGGCTACACCTTC
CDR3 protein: CASSSSSGKARGYGYTF

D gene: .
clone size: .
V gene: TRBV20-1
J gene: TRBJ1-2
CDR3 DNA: TGCAGTGGATCTAGGGAGGGCAACTATGGCTACACCTTC
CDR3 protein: CSGSREGNYGYTF

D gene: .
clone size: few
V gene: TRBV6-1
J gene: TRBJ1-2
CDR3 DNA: TGTGCCAGCAGTGAAGAACCGGGGAAGGGTTGGGGCTACACCTTC
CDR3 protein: CASSEEPGKGWGYTF

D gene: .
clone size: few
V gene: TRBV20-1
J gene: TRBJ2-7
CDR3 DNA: TGCAGTGCTAGTGGGTTCTCGGCCTACGAGCAGTACTTC
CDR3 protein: CSASGFSAYEQYF

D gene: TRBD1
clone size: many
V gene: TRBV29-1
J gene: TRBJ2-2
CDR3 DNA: TGCAGCGCCGGACAGGGGGCCGGGGAGCTGTTTTTT
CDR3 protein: CSAGQGAGELFF

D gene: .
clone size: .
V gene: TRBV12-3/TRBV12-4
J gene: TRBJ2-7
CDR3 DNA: TGTGCCAGCAGCCAGACCTTAAAGACAGCGAGCTCCTACGAGCAGTACTTC
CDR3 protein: CASSQTLKTASSYEQYF

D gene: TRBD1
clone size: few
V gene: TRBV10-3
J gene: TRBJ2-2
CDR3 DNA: TGTGCCATCAGCCGTGGACAGGGGGACACCGGGGAGCTGTTTTTT
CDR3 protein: CAISRGQGDTGELFF

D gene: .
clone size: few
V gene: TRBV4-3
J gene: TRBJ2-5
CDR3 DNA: TGCGCCAGCAGCCAACGTCCGATTGGAAACCCGGATCCTGAGACCCAGTACTTC
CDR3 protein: CASSQRPIGNPDPETQYF

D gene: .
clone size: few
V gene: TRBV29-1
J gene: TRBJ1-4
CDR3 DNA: TGCAGCGGGACGAGGGAAGGGGAAAAACTGTTTTTT
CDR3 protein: CSGTREGEKLFF

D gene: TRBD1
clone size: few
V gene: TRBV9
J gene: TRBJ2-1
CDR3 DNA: TGTGCCAGCAGCGTCCCTACGACAGGGAGGCAGTTCTTC
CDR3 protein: CASSVPTTGRQFF

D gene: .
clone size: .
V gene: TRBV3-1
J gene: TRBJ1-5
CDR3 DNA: TGTGCCAGCAGCCAAGGTTCCGGGACCGACAATCAGCCCCAGCATTTT
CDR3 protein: CASSQGSGTDNQPQHF

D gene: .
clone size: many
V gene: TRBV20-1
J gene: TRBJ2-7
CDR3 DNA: TGCAGTGCTAAAAGGGAGGAGCAGTACTTC
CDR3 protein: CSAKREEQYF

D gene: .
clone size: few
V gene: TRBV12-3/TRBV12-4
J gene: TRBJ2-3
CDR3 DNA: TGTGCCACTGCGGGGAGCTCTAGCACAGATACGCAGTATTTT
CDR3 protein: CATAGSSSTDTQYF

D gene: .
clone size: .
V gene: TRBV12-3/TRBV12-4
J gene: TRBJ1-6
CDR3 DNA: TGTGCCAGCAGTTTAGGCAGGAGATCACCCCTCCACTTT
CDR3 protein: CASSLGRRSPLHF

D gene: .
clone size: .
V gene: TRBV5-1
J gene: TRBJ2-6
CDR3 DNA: TGCGCCAGCAGCTTACAGACCGCCTCTGGGGCCAACGTCCTGACTTTC
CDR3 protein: CASSLQTASGANVLTF

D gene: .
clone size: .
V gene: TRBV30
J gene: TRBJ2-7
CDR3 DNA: TGTGCCTGGCGAAAGGCCTTTCCCTACGAGCAGTACTTC
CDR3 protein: CAWRKAFPYEQYF

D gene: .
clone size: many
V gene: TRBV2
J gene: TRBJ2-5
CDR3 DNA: TGTGCCAGTTCGGGCGGACTTCAAGAGACCCAGTACTTC
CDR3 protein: CASSGGLQETQYF

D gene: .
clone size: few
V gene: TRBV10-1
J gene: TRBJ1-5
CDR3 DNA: TGCGCCAGCAGTGAGTCCTGGCAGGGCGGCAATCAGCCCCAGCATTTT
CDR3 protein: CASSESWQGGNQPQHF